This TCR beta chain was identified during a study of blood T cell repertoires in COVID-19 (dated by TCRdb to the early 2020s). Context from the whole study: The collaborator samples originated in the United States, Italy and Spain and spanned the acute and convalescent phases of COVID-19. The prospective study material was composed of cDNA or gDNA derived from T cells, B-cell-depleted T cells, or PBMCs. Deeply sampled blood TCRbeta repertoires from subjects exposed to, actively infected with, or recovered from COVID-19 were included in the dataset. The repertoires were released in a freely available public database meant as a resource for research on the immune response to SARS-CoV-2. The samples were drawn from two sources: the first 160 participants of the ongoing ImmuneRACE study, and over 950 subjects contributed by 6 global collaborators. The sample metadata nearly always contained a de-identified subject ID, COVID-19 status, age in years and sex. HLA class I and class II types, where available, came from metadata supplied by the sample provider rather than from assay-based typing.

Whole blood was collected in K2EDTA tubes by collaborating institutions according to the institutions' own protocols. For TCRbeta analysis, collaborator samples were shipped as frozen whole blood, as isolated PBMCs, or as DNA extracted from either sample type. Comments on this clone: The clone's antigen remains unknown. The sample holds no much larger clone one base away, and base qualities are not on file.

Reading the germline V gene gives CDR1 MNHEY and CDR2 SVGAGI. There are 15 amino acids in the CDR3, from cysteine to phenylalanine inclusive. This entry keeps only the CDR3 DNA: 45 bases, framed from base 1. V is pared back by 4 bases and J by 2 bases, with 11 bases lying between the germline termini. Study-wide findings and limitations: Clinical and demographic metadata were provided uncurated, with the amount varying by source and participant.

TCRbeta CDR3 regions were amplified from genomic DNA by means of the immunoSEQ Assay, a bias-controlled multiplex PCR. The original pipeline was this. The number of nucleated cells in each sample was estimated from the amplification of reference gene primers within the assay. Sequence reads were collapsed and filtered to measure the absolute abundance of every unique TCRbeta CDR3 rearrangement. For each sample, productive Simpson clonality was calculated as the square root of Simpson's diversity index over productive rearrangements. In its TCRdb copy, this immuneACCESS table keeps in-frame sequences only and misses some clones. Where compared with another copy, unresolved V genes explain less than half of these, and the others have no known cause. The V and J calls and clone size are taken from that table; D and trimming were inferred from the DNA. Recorded for this sample are 650,000 to 800,000 clones; around 89% of them occurred a single time. In total, the top ten clones hold 0.2% to 0.3% of the sample.

The receptor was isolated from a woman younger than 35 with acute or convalescent COVID-19. The specimen was peripheral blood. The V and J genes are TRBV6-5 and TRBJ2-2, and possibly TRBD1, on 6 matching bases. The nucleotide sequence is TGTGCCAGCAGTTCGGACAGCCAAAACACCGGGGAGCTGTTTTTT. Translated, this is CASSSDSQNTGELFF.